Listed below are T cell receptor beta chains from one sample, sequenced in a study of T-cell memory formation after mild COVID-19. One entry per CDR3 protein results from TCRdb running MiXCR on the 5' RACE reads. In the table there are over 400,000 distinct CDR3 sequences, 23% of which are singletons. Sequencing was carried out using PBMCs or a T cell subset sorted from them (not recorded which). These TCRs come from an adult woman who had mild COVID-19 (a few samples of this study predate the infection). Cell type and time point are not known. CDR3s include the opening cysteine and the closing phenylalanine or tryptophan. Each record gives: clone size, J gene, D gene, V gene, CDR3 DNA, CDR3 protein. A D gene is named only where the DNA matches it firmly. Some rows have no size entry. The others give once, few or many, or a class for an expanded clone.

size: NA; J: TRBJ2-4; D: NA; V: TRBV6-1; DNA: TGTGCCAGCAACGAACAGGGTGCCGGCATTCAGTACTTC; CDR3: CASNEQGAGIQYF
size: few; J: TRBJ1-1; D: NA; V: TRBV10-2; DNA: TGCGCCAGCAGTTCGGGACGGTGGAACACTGAAGCTTTCTTT; CDR3: CASSSGRWNTEAFF
size: NA; J: TRBJ2-2; D: NA; V: TRBV5-1; DNA: TGCGCCAGCAGCTCGGGACAATCAACCGGGGAGCTGTTTTTT; CDR3: CASSSGQSTGELFF
size: few; J: TRBJ2-5; D: TRBD2; V: TRBV7-7; DNA: TGTGCTAGCCACGAGCGGGACCCTGGGGAGGGTCAAGAGACCCAGTACTTC; CDR3: CASHERDPGEGQETQYF
size: NA; J: TRBJ1-5; D: TRBD1; V: TRBV19; DNA: TGTGCCACCGATTGGGGACAGGGGCGCTTACAGCCCCAGCATTTT; CDR3: CATDWGQGRLQPQHF
size: NA; J: TRBJ2-2; D: NA; V: TRBV7-2; DNA: TGTGCCAGCAGCTTGGGACTCCTTGCTCGGGCGTCCGGGGAGCTGTTTTTT; CDR3: CASSLGLLARASGELFF
size: NA; J: TRBJ2-5; D: TRBD1; V: TRBV7-2; DNA: TGTGCCAGCAGCCGGGACAGGGCGAGGGGAGAGACCCAGTACTTC; CDR3: CASSRDRARGETQYF
size: NA; J: TRBJ1-2; D: TRBD1; V: TRBV6-1; DNA: TGTGCCAGCATCCCACCCTCCGGGACAGGGGATGGCTACACCTTC; CDR3: CASIPPSGTGDGYTF
size: few; J: TRBJ2-1; D: TRBD2; V: TRBV2; DNA: TGTGCCAGCAGTCAGGGACTAGCGGGAGTAGAGCAGTTCTTC; CDR3: CASSQGLAGVEQFF
size: NA; J: TRBJ1-2; D: TRBD1; V: TRBV14; DNA: TGTGCCAGCAGCCCTGGGACAGGGGGCTTGTATAGCGGCTACACCTTC; CDR3: CASSPGTGGLYSGYTF
size: NA; J: TRBJ2-1; D: NA; V: TRBV7-6; DNA: TGTGCCAGCAGCCCGAGCTCGACGTCCAGAGCACTCAATGAGCAGTTCTTC; CDR3: CASSPSSTSRALNEQFF
size: NA; J: TRBJ2-1; D: NA; V: TRBV18; DNA: TGTGCCAGCTCACCTCTCGACGGGTACAATGAGCAGTTCTTC; CDR3: CASSPLDGYNEQFF
size: NA; J: TRBJ1-1; D: NA; V: TRBV7-2; DNA: TGTGCCAGCAGCTTAGTTGGGGAAATGAACACTGAAGCTTTCTTT; CDR3: CASSLVGEMNTEAFF
size: NA; J: TRBJ1-1; D: TRBD1; V: TRBV18; DNA: TGTGCCAGCTCACCGGGACAGGATCTGAACACTGAAGCTTTCTTT; CDR3: CASSPGQDLNTEAFF
size: NA; J: TRBJ1-1; D: NA; V: TRBV7-9; DNA: TGTGCCAGCAGCTTATTAGGGTCGCACACTGAAGCTTTCTTT; CDR3: CASSLLGSHTEAFF
size: few; J: TRBJ2-3; D: NA; V: TRBV28; DNA: TGTGCCAGCAGTTTACGCGGGACGTTTAGAGATACGCAGTATTTT; CDR3: CASSLRGTFRDTQYF
size: few; J: TRBJ2-5; D: NA; V: TRBV6-5; DNA: TGTGCCAGCTGCCATGGAGAGACCCAGTACTTC; CDR3: CASCHGETQYF
size: NA; J: TRBJ2-7; D: TRBD2; V: TRBV14; DNA: TGTGCCAGCAGCCAGACTAGCGGATACTACGAGCAGTACTTC; CDR3: CASSQTSGYYEQYF
size: NA; J: TRBJ2-1; D: TRBD1; V: TRBV18; DNA: TGTGCCAGCTCAGGGGCCGCGGACAGGGTGAGCAATGAGCAGTTCTTC; CDR3: CASSGAADRVSNEQFF
size: NA; J: TRBJ2-3; D: NA; V: TRBV4-3; DNA: TGCGCCAGCAGCCAAGAAGTTCAGATTAGCACAGATACGCAGTATTTT; CDR3: CASSQEVQISTDTQYF
size: few; J: TRBJ1-1; D: TRBD1; V: TRBV4-1; DNA: TGCGCCAGCAGGCTCGGGACAGGGGGGATTGACGCTGAAGCTTTCTTT; CDR3: CASRLGTGGIDAEAFF
size: NA; J: TRBJ2-7; D: TRBD2; V: TRBV27; DNA: TGTGCCAGCAGGTCGAGCGGGAGAAAAGGCGAGCAGTACTTC; CDR3: CASRSSGRKGEQYF
size: many; J: TRBJ2-2; D: NA; V: TRBV6-4; DNA: TGTGCCAGCAGTGACAGGGAATGGAGCGGGGAGCTGTTTTTT; CDR3: CASSDREWSGELFF
size: few; J: TRBJ2-1; D: NA; V: TRBV7-9; DNA: TGTGCCAGCAACAGTGAGCAGTTCTTC; CDR3: CASNSEQFF
size: many; J: TRBJ2-2; D: TRBD1; V: TRBV30; DNA: TGTGCCTGCCTTGGGACAGGGGGATTCGCCGGGGAGCTGTTTTTT; CDR3: CACLGTGGFAGELFF
size: NA; J: TRBJ2-5; D: TRBD2; V: TRBV10-3; DNA: TGTGCCATCAGTCAGGGACTAGCGGGGCAAGAGACCCAGTACTTC; CDR3: CAISQGLAGQETQYF
size: NA; J: TRBJ2-7; D: NA; V: TRBV5-1; DNA: TGCGCCAGCAGCCGCCCCGGACAGCACTACGAGCAGTACTTC; CDR3: CASSRPGQHYEQYF
size: few; J: TRBJ1-1; D: NA; V: TRBV5-6; DNA: TGTGCCAGCAGCCGGAACGGTCGGGATTCAGCTTTCTTT; CDR3: CASSRNGRDSAFF
size: few; J: TRBJ2-7; D: NA; V: TRBV5-8; DNA: TGTGCCACCAAGCCGAGCTCCTACGAGCAGTACTTC; CDR3: CATKPSSYEQYF
size: few; J: TRBJ2-7; D: NA; V: TRBV12-3/TRBV12-4; DNA: TGTGCCAGCAGTTTCGCTAGCAGGTACGAGCAGTACTTC; CDR3: CASSFASRYEQYF
size: NA; J: TRBJ2-1; D: TRBD2; V: TRBV28; DNA: TGTGCCAGCAGTATTAGCGGGAGTGGGTACAATGAGCAGTTCTTC; CDR3: CASSISGSGYNEQFF
size: few; J: TRBJ2-1; D: TRBD1; V: TRBV10-3; DNA: TGTGCCATCAGTGAGAGGGGGGACAGGCGCAATGAGCAGTTCTTC; CDR3: CAISERGDRRNEQFF
size: few; J: TRBJ2-3; D: NA; V: TRBV12-3/TRBV12-4; DNA: TGTGCCAGCAGTTTAGCGTATCTCACAGATACGCAGTATTTT; CDR3: CASSLAYLTDTQYF
size: NA; J: TRBJ2-1; D: TRBD1; V: TRBV7-2; DNA: TGTGCCAGCAGCTCCCTCGACAGGGCCCCTTACAATGAGCAGTTCTTC; CDR3: CASSSLDRAPYNEQFF
size: NA; J: TRBJ2-7; D: NA; V: TRBV12-3/TRBV12-4; DNA: TGTGCCACGACAGAGAACCCTTCCTACGAGCAGTACTTC; CDR3: CATTENPSYEQYF
size: few; J: TRBJ1-1; D: TRBD1; V: TRBV6-5; DNA: TGTGCCAGCAACTCCGACAGGGGAAACACTGAAGCTTTCTTT; CDR3: CASNSDRGNTEAFF
size: NA; J: TRBJ2-2; D: TRBD1; V: TRBV12-3/TRBV12-4; DNA: TGTGCCAGCACTCACAGGGGGCAGGAGCTGTTTTTT; CDR3: CASTHRGQELFF
size: few; J: TRBJ2-2; D: NA; V: TRBV12-3/TRBV12-4; DNA: TGTGCCAGCAGTTTTCCACACGGTGGCGGGGAGCTGTTTTTT; CDR3: CASSFPHGGGELFF
size: many; J: TRBJ2-1; D: TRBD2; V: TRBV5-1; DNA: TGCGCCAGCAGCTCAAATAGCGGGGGAGTCGATGAGCAGTTCTTC; CDR3: CASSSNSGGVDEQFF
size: NA; J: TRBJ2-3; D: TRBD1; V: TRBV12-5; DNA: TGTGCTAGTGGTCCTCGGACAGGGGGCGATACGCAGTATTTT; CDR3: CASGPRTGGDTQYF
size: NA; J: TRBJ2-5; D: NA; V: TRBV7-2; DNA: TGTGCCAGCAGCTTAGAACTGGTGGGGGAGACCCAGTACTTC; CDR3: CASSLELVGETQYF
size: NA; J: TRBJ2-3; D: NA; V: TRBV7-8; DNA: TGTGCCAGCAGCTTATTGGCAGGCCCCCCGTATTTT; CDR3: CASSLLAGPPYF
size: NA; J: TRBJ1-5; D: NA; V: TRBV20-1; DNA: TGCAGTGCTAGAGATCCGTCAGTTAATCAGCCCCAGCATTTT; CDR3: CSARDPSVNQPQHF
size: NA; J: TRBJ2-1; D: TRBD2; V: TRBV14; DNA: TGTGCCAGCAGCCAGTTCATGGGGCGCTCCGGGGGGAATGAGCAGTTCTTC; CDR3: CASSQFMGRSGGNEQFF
size: few; J: TRBJ1-6; D: TRBD1; V: TRBV12-3/TRBV12-4; DNA: TGTGCCAGCAGTTCGGGACAGCCTAATTCACCCCTCCACTTT; CDR3: CASSSGQPNSPLHF
size: few; J: TRBJ2-5; D: NA; V: TRBV5-1; DNA: TGCGCCAGCAGCACGGGACGGTCAACGGAGACCCAGTACTTC; CDR3: CASSTGRSTETQYF
size: few; J: TRBJ2-7; D: NA; V: TRBV9; DNA: TGTGCCAGCAGCGTAGCACAGGGATCCGAGCAGTACTTC; CDR3: CASSVAQGSEQYF
size: NA; J: TRBJ1-1; D: NA; V: TRBV2; DNA: TGTGCCAGCAGTTGGACCGCCCCCAACACTGAAGCTTTCTTT; CDR3: CASSWTAPNTEAFF
size: NA; J: TRBJ1-1; D: NA; V: TRBV19; DNA: TGTGCCAGTAGTAGGCCTAGAGTCGGGAACACTGAAGCTTTCTTT; CDR3: CASSRPRVGNTEAFF
size: NA; J: TRBJ2-1; D: NA; V: TRBV7-3; DNA: TGTGCCAGCAGCTTAACGGGGGGGGACACCAATGAGCAGTTCTTC; CDR3: CASSLTGGDTNEQFF
size: NA; J: TRBJ2-2; D: NA; V: TRBV27; DNA: TGTGCCAGCACCCCCAACAGGGATACCGGGGAGCTGTTTTTT; CDR3: CASTPNRDTGELFF
size: NA; J: TRBJ1-6; D: NA; V: TRBV11-2; DNA: TGTGCCAGCAGCTTAGATTTTTGGGGGGATAATTCACCCCTCCACTTT; CDR3: CASSLDFWGDNSPLHF
size: NA; J: TRBJ2-7; D: NA; V: TRBV2; DNA: TGTGCCAGCAGTGATCCGAGCAGGGGCTACGAGCAGTACTTC; CDR3: CASSDPSRGYEQYF
size: few; J: TRBJ2-7; D: NA; V: TRBV5-1; DNA: TGCGCCAGCAGCTTCGGACTCCAGTCCTACGAGCAGTACTTC; CDR3: CASSFGLQSYEQYF
size: few; J: TRBJ2-1; D: TRBD2; V: TRBV27; DNA: TGTGCCAGCAATAGCGGGATTTGGAGTGGTGAGCAGTTCTTC; CDR3: CASNSGIWSGEQFF
size: few; J: TRBJ1-4; D: TRBD1; V: TRBV2; DNA: TGTGCCAGCAGTGAACTCCCCTACAGGGGGCGGGCTGAAAAACTGTTTTTT; CDR3: CASSELPYRGRAEKLFF
size: few; J: TRBJ2-7; D: NA; V: TRBV7-3; DNA: TGTGCCAGCAGCTTGGGGCTCGAGCAGTACTTC; CDR3: CASSLGLEQYF
size: NA; J: TRBJ1-5; D: NA; V: TRBV24-1; DNA: TGTGCCACCAGTGATTCCGGGGGGCTTGGGAATCAGCCCCAGCATTTT; CDR3: CATSDSGGLGNQPQHF
size: few; J: TRBJ2-7; D: NA; V: TRBV5-1; DNA: TGCGCCAGCAGGTATAATTACGAGCAGTACTTC; CDR3: CASRYNYEQYF
size: NA; J: TRBJ2-1; D: TRBD1; V: TRBV5-1; DNA: TGCGCCAGCAGCTCCCGAGGGGGCGCAGGGTACAATGAGCAGTTCTTC; CDR3: CASSSRGGAGYNEQFF